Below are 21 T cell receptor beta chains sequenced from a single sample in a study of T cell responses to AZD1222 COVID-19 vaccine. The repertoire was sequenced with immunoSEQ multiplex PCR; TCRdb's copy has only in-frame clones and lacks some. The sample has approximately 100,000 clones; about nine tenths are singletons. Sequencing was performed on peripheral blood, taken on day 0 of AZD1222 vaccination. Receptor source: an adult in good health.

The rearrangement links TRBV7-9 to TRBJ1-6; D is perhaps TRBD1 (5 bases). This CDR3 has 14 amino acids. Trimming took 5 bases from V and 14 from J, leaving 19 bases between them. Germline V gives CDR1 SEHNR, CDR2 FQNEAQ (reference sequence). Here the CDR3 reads CASSRSYATDSLHF. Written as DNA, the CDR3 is TGTGCCAGCAGCCGATCCTACGCGACAGACTCCCTCCACTTT.

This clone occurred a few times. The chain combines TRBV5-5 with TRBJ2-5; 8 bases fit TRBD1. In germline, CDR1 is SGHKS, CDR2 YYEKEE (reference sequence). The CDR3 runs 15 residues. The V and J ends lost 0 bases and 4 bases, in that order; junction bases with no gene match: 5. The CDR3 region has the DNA TGTGCCAGCAGCTTGGGTACAGGGGGAGCAGAGACCCAGTACTTC. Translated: CASSLGTGGAETQYF.

In DNA, the CDR3 is TGCGCCAGCAGCTTGGGTTTTGGGTCCTACTCTGGAAACACCATATATTTT. Translation: CASSLGFGSYSGNTIYF. This rearrangement joins TRBV5-1 to TRBJ1-3, with D uncertain. Germline-derived CDR1 and CDR2 are SGHRS and YFSETQ. The V end was cut by 0 bases, the J end by 0 bases, with 13 bases between. This CDR3 comprises 17 residues.

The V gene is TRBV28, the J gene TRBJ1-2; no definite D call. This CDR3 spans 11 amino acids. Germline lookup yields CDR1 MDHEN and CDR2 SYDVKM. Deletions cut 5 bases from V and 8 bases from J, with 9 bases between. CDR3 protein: CASSPSRGYTF. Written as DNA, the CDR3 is TGTGCCAGCAGTCCAAGTAGGGGCTACACCTTC.

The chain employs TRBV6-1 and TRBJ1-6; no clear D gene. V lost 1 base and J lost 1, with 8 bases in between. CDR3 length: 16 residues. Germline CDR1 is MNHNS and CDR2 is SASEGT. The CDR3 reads CASSEDEGSYNSPLHF. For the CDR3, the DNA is TGTGCCAGCAGTGAAGACGAGGGTTCCTATAATTCACCCCTCCACTTT.

CDR3 DNA sequence: TGTGCCAGCAGACCCGGGACTAGTTGGAATGAGCAGTTCTTC. It translates to CASRPGTSWNEQFF. The chain combines TRBV2 with TRBJ2-1, with 8 positions matching TRBD2. J was trimmed by 7 bases and V by 6 bases; bases with no gene match: 8. CDR1 is SNHLY and CDR2 is FYNNEI in the germline V gene. This CDR3 spans 14 amino acids.

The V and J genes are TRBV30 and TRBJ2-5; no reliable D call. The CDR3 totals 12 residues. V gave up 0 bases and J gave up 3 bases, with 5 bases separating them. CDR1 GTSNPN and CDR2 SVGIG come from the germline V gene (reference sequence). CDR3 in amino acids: CAWSVLEETQYF. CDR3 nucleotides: TGTGCCTGGAGTGTCCTGGAAGAGACCCAGTACTTC. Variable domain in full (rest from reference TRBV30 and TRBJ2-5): SQTIHQWPATLVQPVGSPLSLECTVEGTSNPNLYWYRQAAGRGLQLLFYSVGIGQISSEVPQNLSASRPQDRQFILSSKKLLLSDSGFYLCAWSVLEETQYFGPGTRLLVL.

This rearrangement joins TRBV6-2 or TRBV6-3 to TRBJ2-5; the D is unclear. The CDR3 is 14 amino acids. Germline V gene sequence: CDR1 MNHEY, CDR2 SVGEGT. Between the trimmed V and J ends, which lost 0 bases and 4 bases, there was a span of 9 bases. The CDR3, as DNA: TGTGCCAGCAGTTACTCGATGGGCCTAGAGACCCAGTACTTC. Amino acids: CASSYSMGLETQYF.

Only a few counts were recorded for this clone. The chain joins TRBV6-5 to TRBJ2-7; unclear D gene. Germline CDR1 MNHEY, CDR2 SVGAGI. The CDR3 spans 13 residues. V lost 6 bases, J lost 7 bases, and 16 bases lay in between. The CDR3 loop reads CASRPQVATEQYF. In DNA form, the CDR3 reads TGTGCCAGCAGGCCCCAGGTGGCTACAGAGCAGTACTTC.

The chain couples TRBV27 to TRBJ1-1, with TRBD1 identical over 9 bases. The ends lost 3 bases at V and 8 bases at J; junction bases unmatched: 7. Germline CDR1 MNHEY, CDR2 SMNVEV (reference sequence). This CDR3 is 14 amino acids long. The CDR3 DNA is TGTGCCAGCAGTTTGGGCGCCGGACAGGGGGAAGCTTTCTTT. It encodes CASSLGAGQGEAFF.

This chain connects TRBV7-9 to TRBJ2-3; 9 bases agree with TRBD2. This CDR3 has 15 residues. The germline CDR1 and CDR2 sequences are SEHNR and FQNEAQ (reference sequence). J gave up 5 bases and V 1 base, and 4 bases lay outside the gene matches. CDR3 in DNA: TGTGCCAGCAGCTTAGGCGGGAGGGCCAGAGATACGCAGTATTTT. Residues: CASSLGGRARDTQYF.

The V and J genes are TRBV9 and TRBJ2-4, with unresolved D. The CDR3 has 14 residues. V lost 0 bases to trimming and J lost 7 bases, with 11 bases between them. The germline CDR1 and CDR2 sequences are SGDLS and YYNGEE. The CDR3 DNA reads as TGTGCCAGCAGCGTAGACGGCAGCAGGAACATTCAGTACTTC. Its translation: CASSVDGSRNIQYF.

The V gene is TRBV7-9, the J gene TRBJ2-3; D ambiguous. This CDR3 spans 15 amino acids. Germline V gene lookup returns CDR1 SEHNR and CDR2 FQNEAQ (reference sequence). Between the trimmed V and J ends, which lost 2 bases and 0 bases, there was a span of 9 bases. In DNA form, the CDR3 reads TGTGCCAGCAGCTTAATAGGGTATAGCACAGATACGCAGTATTTT. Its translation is CASSLIGYSTDTQYF.

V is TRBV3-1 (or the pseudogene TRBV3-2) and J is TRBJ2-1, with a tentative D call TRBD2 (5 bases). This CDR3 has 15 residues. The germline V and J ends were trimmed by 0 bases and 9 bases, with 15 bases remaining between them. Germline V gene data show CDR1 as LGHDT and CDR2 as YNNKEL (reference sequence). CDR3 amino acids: CASSQEAGQPREQFF. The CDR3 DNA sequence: TGTGCCAGCAGCCAAGAGGCGGGCCAGCCCCGTGAGCAGTTCTTC.

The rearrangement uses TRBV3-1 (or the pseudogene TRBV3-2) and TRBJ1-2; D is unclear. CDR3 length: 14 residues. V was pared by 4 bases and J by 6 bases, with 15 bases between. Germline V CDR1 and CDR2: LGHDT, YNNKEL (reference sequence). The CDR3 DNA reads TGTGCCAGCAGCCTGGAGGGTGATTGGAATGGCTACACCTTC. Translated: CASSLEGDWNGYTF.

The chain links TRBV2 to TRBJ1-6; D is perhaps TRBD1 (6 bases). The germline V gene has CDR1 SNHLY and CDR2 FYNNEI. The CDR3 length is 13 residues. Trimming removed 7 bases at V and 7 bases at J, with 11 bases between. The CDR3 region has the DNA TGTGCCAGCACAGGCCAGGGGAATTCACCCCTCCACTTT. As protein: CASTGQGNSPLHF.

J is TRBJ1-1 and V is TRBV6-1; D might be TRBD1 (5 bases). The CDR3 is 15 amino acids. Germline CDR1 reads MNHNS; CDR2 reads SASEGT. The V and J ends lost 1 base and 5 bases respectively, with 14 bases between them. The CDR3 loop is CASSEGEGWRTEAFF. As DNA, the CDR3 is TGTGCCAGCAGTGAAGGGGAGGGGTGGAGGACTGAAGCTTTCTTT.

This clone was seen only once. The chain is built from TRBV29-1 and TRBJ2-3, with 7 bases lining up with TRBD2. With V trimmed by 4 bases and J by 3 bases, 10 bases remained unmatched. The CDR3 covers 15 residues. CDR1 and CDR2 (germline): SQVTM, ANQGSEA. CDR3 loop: CSVGMREKGTDTQYF. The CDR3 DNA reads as TGCAGCGTTGGAATGCGGGAGAAGGGAACAGATACGCAGTATTTT.

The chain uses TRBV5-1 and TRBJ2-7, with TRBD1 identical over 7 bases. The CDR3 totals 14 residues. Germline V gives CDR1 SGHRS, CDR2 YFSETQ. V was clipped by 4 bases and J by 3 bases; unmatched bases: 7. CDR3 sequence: CASSEWDRFYEQYF. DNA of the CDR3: TGCGCCAGCAGCGAATGGGACAGATTCTACGAGCAGTACTTC.

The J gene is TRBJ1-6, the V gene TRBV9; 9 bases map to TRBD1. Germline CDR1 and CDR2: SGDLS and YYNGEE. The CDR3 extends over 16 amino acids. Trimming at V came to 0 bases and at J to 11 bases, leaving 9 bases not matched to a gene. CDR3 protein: CASSVEGDRDFAPLHF. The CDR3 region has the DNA TGTGCCAGCAGCGTAGAAGGGGACAGGGATTTTGCACCCCTCCACTTT. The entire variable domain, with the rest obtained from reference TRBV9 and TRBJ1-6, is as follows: DSGVTQTPKHLITATGQRVTLRCSPRSGDLSVYWYQQSLDQGLQFLIQYYNGEERAKGNILERFSAQQFPDLHSELNLSSLELGDSALYFCASSVEGDRDFAPLHFGNGTRLTVT.

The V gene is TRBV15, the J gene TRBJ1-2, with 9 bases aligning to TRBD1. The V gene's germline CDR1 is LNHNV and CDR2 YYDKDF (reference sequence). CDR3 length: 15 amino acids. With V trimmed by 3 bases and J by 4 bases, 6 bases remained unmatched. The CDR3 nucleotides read TGTGCCACCAGCAGGACAGGGGGGATCGTCTATGGCTACACCTTC. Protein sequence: CATSRTGGIVYGYTF.